This T cell receptor beta chain was sequenced for a study of OX40 agonist ivuxolimab in advanced cancers. Regarding the study in general: Ivuxolimab was a fully human IgG2 agonistic monoclonal antibody targeting the costimulatory receptor OX40 (CD134). Patients were allowed to have had prior anti-PD-1, anti-PD-L1 or anti-CTLA-4 therapy, and approximately 39% of the dose-escalation patients had been treated with checkpoint inhibitors. The paper reports the monotherapy dose-escalation portion (N of about 50 patients) of the phase I ivuxolimab trial. In the dose-escalation cohort, approximately 82% of patients were male, and the mean age was 60 years with a range of about 20 to 80. The purpose of peripheral TCRbeta sequencing was to test whether ivuxolimab changed TCR sequence diversity and led to clonal T-cell expansion. Intravenous ivuxolimab was administered to patients every 2 weeks at six dose levels: 0.01, 0.1, 0.3, 1.5, 3 and 10 mg/kg. Partial responses were achieved by three dose-escalation patients, of whom one had hepatocellular carcinoma and two had cutaneous melanoma. Of the roughly 51 patients in dose escalation, around 20 had hepatocellular carcinoma, some 15 had melanoma, 9 had renal cell carcinoma and 9 had head and neck cancer. What the authors observed across the whole study: At doses from 0.1 to 3.0 mg/kg, clonal expansion was seen in both CD4+ and CD8+ blood T cells between baseline and week 6. Which antigens the clonally expanded peripheral T cells were specific for was not determined. On average, CD8+ T cells showed more expanded clones than CD4+ T cells after ivuxolimab. Low levels of normalized T-cell clonal expansion were also seen in some patients who did not respond. In the 0.1-3.0 mg/kg groups, partial responders had among the lowest normalized peripheral clonal expansion, particularly in CD8+ T cells.

The trial excluded patients who had a history of autoimmune disease or who were on systemic immunosuppression. Peripheral blood for TCR sequencing was collected from all dose cohorts at baseline, on cycle 4 day 1, and on cycle 7 day 1. Samples came from an open-label, multicenter, first-in-human phase I dose-escalation trial of ivuxolimab. Adults with locally advanced or metastatic head and neck squamous cell, hepatocellular, melanoma or renal cell carcinoma were enrolled in the trial. Before TCR sequencing, CD4+ and CD8+ T cells were separately sorted from peripheral blood. Genomic DNA was isolated from the sorted cells so that the TCRbeta CDR3 region could be sequenced. The immunoSEQ Assay was used to sequence the TCRbeta CDR3 regions. TCRdb stores this immuneACCESS table with in-frame sequences only. Part of the clones is absent; in the studies checked, under half of the shortfall reflects unresolved V genes, and no reason is known for the rest. Within this sample are 11,000 or so clones, with roughly 78% of them counted one time only. Together, the top ten hold 30% to 45% of the sample.

A note on this clone: This receptor's antigen is unknown. Base qualities are not recorded, but no much larger clone differs from it by a single base.

Sequencing used CD4+ or CD8+ T cells sorted from blood, obtained in a trial of the OX40 agonist ivuxolimab. This clonotype was obtained from an adult with an advanced solid tumor such as melanoma, head and neck, liver or kidney cancer.

The CDR3 corresponds to CASSSPGQGAYEQYF. The nucleotide sequence is given as TGTGCCAGCAGTTCCCCCGGACAGGGGGCCTACGAGCAGTACTTC. The V and J segments used are TRBV6-5 and TRBJ2-7, with 10 central nucleotides matching TRBD1. Trimming accounts for 4 bases at V and 2 bases at J, while the number of junction bases matched to no gene is 5. From the cysteine through the phenylalanine, the CDR3 covers 15 amino acids. The CDR3 DNA has 45 bases and is translated from base 1. The germline V gene specifies MNHEY as CDR1 and SVGAGI as CDR2.